The TCR beta chain under discussion was sequenced for a study of cytomegalovirus exposure and HLA in healthy donors. The PCR contained 60 Vbeta and 13 Jbeta primers. Using immunoSEQ multiplex PCR, the repertoire was profiled, and TCRdb retains in-frame clones only, with some absent. The sample records under 200,000 clones, roughly 80% being singletons. Germline V gives CDR1 LNHDA, CDR2 SQIVND (reference sequence). V was pared by 5 bases and J by 5 bases, with 8 bases of the junction left unmatched. The CDR3 spans 14 residues. The chain recombines TRBV19 with TRBJ1-2; 7 bases map to TRBD1. The sequenced sample was PBMCs. The TCR was taken from a woman in her 50s in good health and CMV-seronegative. The CDR3 region is CASSLTGPRYGYTF. The CDR3 DNA reads TGTGCCAGTAGTTTGACAGGGCCTCGGTATGGCTACACCTTC.